This T cell receptor beta chain was captured by sequencing in a study of glioma-infiltrating T cells. Whole-study findings and limits: Shared blood CDR3 signature motifs marked patients with low tissue-blood divergence. Non-neoplastic patients had below-expected tissue-blood divergence, while all gliomas exceeded expectation.

Amplification of TCR alpha and beta CDR3 regions from RNA used iRepertoire nested multiplex PCR. One-step reverse transcription and amplification started from around 100-400 ng of tissue mRNA or PBMC total RNA. TCRdb re-analysed the multiplex PCR reads in MiXCR, keeping a single row per CDR3 protein. The sample lists around 390,000 distinct CDR3 sequences; roughly 41% were seen once. This clonotype was detected only a few times. Its target is unknown. V lost 2 bases and J 7 bases, leaving 12 bases between the germline ends. Germline CDR1 and CDR2: DFQATT and SNEGSKA (reference sequence). This CDR3 has 13 residues.

The J gene is TRBJ2-1, the V gene TRBV20-1; D tentatively fits TRBD1 or TRBD2 (6 bases each). The sample taken for sequencing was glioma tissue, nonneoplastic brain tissue, or PBMCs (not recorded which). The source of this sequence is a human donor with low-grade glioma or glioblastoma, undergoing nonglioma brain surgery, or in good health (not recorded which). The CDR3 coding sequence is TGCAGTGCTAGACTTGGGGGGCTGAATGAGCAGTTCTTC. Translating gives CSARLGGLNEQFF.